These T cell receptor beta chains were read from a single sample in a study of shared clonotypes between healthy human individuals. Sequencing used immunoSEQ multiplex PCR; TCRdb keeps in-frame clones, though not all of them. Of 660,000 or so clones in the sample, approximately 96% were seen once. Sequencing input: naive CD8+ T cells sorted from blood. These receptors all stem from a woman between 25 and 40 years old in good health. The CDR3 runs from the conserved cysteine through the conserved F or W. The D gene is left open where the match is weak. Size tells how often a clone was seen (once, few, many) or the class of an expanded clone, and some rows leave it out.

d_gene	v_gene	j_gene	abundance	len	CDR3nt	CDR3aa
TRBD1	TRBV28	TRBJ1-5	.	15	TGTGCCAGCATCTGGGGGGACAGTCAAAATCAGCCCCAGCATTTT	CASIWGDSQNQPQHF
.	TRBV18	TRBJ1-4	.	15	TGTGCCAGCTCACCACCGCAGGGTATGGATGAAAAACTGTTTTTT	CASSPPQGMDEKLFF
TRBD2	TRBV5-4	TRBJ2-1	.	14	TGTGCCAGCAGCTTAACGGGAGGAAGTAATGAGCAGTTCTTC	CASSLTGGSNEQFF
.	TRBV4-2	TRBJ1-5	.	12	TGTGCCAGCAGTTCGGAGACTCAGCCCCAGCATTTT	CASSSETQPQHF
TRBD1	TRBV2	TRBJ2-7	.	12	TGTGCCATCGGGACAGTCTCCTACGAGCAGTACTTC	CAIGTVSYEQYF
TRBD2	TRBV13	TRBJ2-3	.	16	TGTGCCAGCAGCCACCGGCTAGCGGGAGTACAGGATACGCAGTATTTT	CASSHRLAGVQDTQYF
TRBD1	TRBV28	TRBJ1-2	.	18	TGTGCCAGCATCTCAATATCTGGGACAGGGGGTATCAACTATGGCTACACCTTC	CASISISGTGGINYGYTF
.	TRBV7-9	TRBJ1-1	.	14	TGTGCCAGCAGCACATTTACAGGGATCACTGAAGCTTTCTTT	CASSTFTGITEAFF
TRBD1	TRBV7-6	TRBJ1-2	few	12	TGTGCCAGCAGCTTACCGACAGGGTGTGACACCTTC	CASSLPTGCDTF
TRBD2	TRBV23-1	TRBJ2-1	.	18	TGCGCCAGCAGCGGGCCTAAAATGACTAGCGGCAACCACAATGAGCAGTTCTTC	CASSGPKMTSGNHNEQFF
TRBD2	TRBV7-9	TRBJ2-6	once	18	TGTGCCAGCAGCAATCGACTAGCGGGGGACTCTGGGGCCAACGTCCTGACTTTC	CASSNRLAGDSGANVLTF
.	TRBV11-2	TRBJ1-4	.	18	TGTGCCAGCAGCTTAGATGTGTCCCGGGCAGACCTTAATGAAAAACTGTTTTTT	CASSLDVSRADLNEKLFF
.	TRBV5-6	TRBJ1-5	.	15	TGTGCCAGCAGCTTGGAGCTGGAGGGCAATCAGCCCCAGCATTTT	CASSLELEGNQPQHF
.	TRBV2	TRBJ1-5	.	13	TGTGCCAGCACCGGACGGGACAATCAGCCCCAGCATTTT	CASTGRDNQPQHF
.	TRBV7-9	TRBJ2-3	.	14	TGTGCCAGCAGCTTAGGGGGAATCACAGATACGCAGTATTTT	CASSLGGITDTQYF
.	TRBV13	TRBJ2-7	.	11	TGTGCCAGCAGCTTCTCGGGGGAGCAGTACTTC	CASSFSGEQYF
.	TRBV5-6	TRBJ1-1	.	11	TGTGCCAGCAGCCGGGGTGGTGAAGCTTTCTTT	CASSRGGEAFF
TRBD1	TRBV19	TRBJ1-2	.	16	TGTGCCAGTAGTAATAATTCTAACAGGGGATCTGGTGGCTACACCTTC	CASSNNSNRGSGGYTF
.	TRBV28	TRBJ2-7	.	16	TGTGCCAGCAGTTACCCCCTCAGGGAGGAGTGGGGCGAGCAGTACTTC	CASSYPLREEWGEQYF
.	TRBV7-9	TRBJ2-7	.	14	TGTGCCAGCTCCTCGAGGTATGGGTCCTACGAGCAGTACTTC	CASSSRYGSYEQYF
.	TRBV19	TRBJ1-2	.	12	TGTGCCAGTAGTATCTACCTTGAGGGCTACACCTTC	CASSIYLEGYTF
.	TRBV19	TRBJ2-1	.	18	TGTGCCAGTAGTATTATTGGGTGGACAGCGCCTACCTACAATGAGCAGTTCTTC	CASSIIGWTAPTYNEQFF
TRBD1	TRBV2	TRBJ2-7	.	14	TGTGCCAGCCGAGTTGGGACAGGAACCTACGAGCAGTACTTC	CASRVGTGTYEQYF
.	TRBV28	TRBJ1-1	.	12	TGTGCCAGCAGTGACAGAAACACTGAAGCTTTCTTT	CASSDRNTEAFF
.	TRBV29-1	TRBJ1-1	.	14	TGCAGCGTTGTTAGGGGCACCTTGAACACTGAAGCTTTCTTT	CSVVRGTLNTEAFF
.	TRBV7-8	TRBJ2-3	.	14	TGTGCCAGCAGCCCAGGCTTGACATCACATACGCAGTATTTT	CASSPGLTSHTQYF